This TCR beta chain was recorded in a study of T cell responses to AZD1222 COVID-19 vaccine. Produced via immunoSEQ multiplex PCR; TCRdb's table is partial and in-frame only. The data show about 110,000 clones, approximately 91% seen once. From germline, CDR1 is ENHRY and CDR2 SYGVKD. This CDR3 has 15 amino acids. V gave up 10 bases and J gave up 1 base, with 19 bases separating them. The chain links TRBV10-3 to TRBJ1-2; D is possibly TRBD1 (6 bases). The receptor was isolated from an adult in good health. The sequenced sample was peripheral blood, obtained on day 0 of AZD1222 vaccination. CDR3: CASRDVNRDNYGYTF. The DNA of the CDR3 is TGTGCCAGCCGGGACGTTAACAGGGATAACTATGGCTACACCTTC.